This T cell receptor beta chain was obtained from a study of cytomegalovirus exposure and HLA in healthy donors. Use of 60 Vbeta and 13 Jbeta primers characterized the PCR. Authors' processing steps: There were 70 million to 95 million unique TCR beta chains by a later count, and approximately 12 million of them were shared. Data came from immunoSEQ multiplex PCR; TCRdb stores just in-frame clones and leaves some out. V and J calls and clone size follow that table, whereas D and trimming were derived from the DNA. This table has approximately 150,000 clones, over 75% appearing once. General study results and limits: According to a later analysis, most TCR beta chains associated with CMV appeared HLA-restricted.

As to this clone: Its target is unknown.

This CDR3 has 13 residues. The germline V gene has CDR1 MGHRA and CDR2 YSYEKL. V was pared by 0 bases and J by 3 bases, with 5 bases between. Sequenced sample: PBMCs. This clonotype originated in a woman aged 25 to 39 in good health and CMV-seronegative. This chain connects TRBV4-1 to TRBJ1-2; D remains unclear. CDR3: CASSQDPYYGYTF. CDR3 nucleotides: TGCGCCAGCAGCCAAGACCCATACTATGGCTACACCTTC.